A selection of T cell receptor beta chains follows, all from one sample in a study of a mutant IDH1 vaccine in newly diagnosed glioma. No antigen is known for these receptors. Profiling relied on immunoSEQ multiplex PCR, and the TCRdb table lists in-frame clones only, not all of them. The sample yields around 41,000 clones, approximately 92% seen once. The sample in question was PBMCs, obtained from a glioma patient whose treatment included an IDH1 peptide vaccine. Receptors were obtained from a man aged 35 to 55 with glioma. Both conserved end residues are part of each CDR3. Each record gives: CDR3 length, J gene, V gene, D gene, CDR3 protein, CDR3 DNA. D genes are given only for firm matches.

>14|TRBJ1-1|TRBV7-9|-
CASSPWRTELEAFF
TGTGCCAGCAGCCCGTGGCGAACTGAGCTGGAAGCTTTCTTT
>19|TRBJ2-4|TRBV5-1|TRBD1
CASSLPGQGAILAKNIQYF
TGCGCCAGCAGCTTGCCGGGACAGGGGGCGATTCTCGCCAAAAACATTCAGTACTTC
>15|TRBJ2-1|TRBV5-1|TRBD2
CASSFELAGYNEQFF
TGCGCCAGCAGCTTCGAACTAGCGGGGTATAATGAGCAGTTCTTC
>13|TRBJ2-5|TRBV2|-
CASRTLPGETQYF
TGTGCCAGCAGAACCCTGCCGGGTGAGACCCAGTACTTC
>17|TRBJ1-5|TRBV6-4|TRBD1
CASSDPETGGSNQPQHF
TGTGCCAGCAGTGACCCAGAGACAGGGGGGAGCAATCAGCCCCAGCATTTT
>15|TRBJ2-2|TRBV19|-
CASTNRGVSTGELFF
TGTGCCAGTACCAATAGGGGGGTGAGCACCGGGGAGCTGTTTTTT
>13|TRBJ2-2|TRBV19|-
CASSGLGTGELFF
TGTGCCAGTAGTGGGTTGGGCACCGGGGAGCTGTTTTTT
>16|TRBJ1-3|TRBV10-3|TRBD1
CAIMARTGGTGNTIYF
TGTGCCATCATGGCGCGGACAGGCGGGACTGGAAACACCATATATTTT
>13|TRBJ1-3|TRBV4-1|-
CASSQETENTIYF
TGCGCCAGCAGCCAAGAGACTGAAAACACCATATATTTT
>16|TRBJ1-5|TRBV28|-
CASSSTGTLSNQPQHF
TGTGCCAGCAGCTCTACCGGGACACTTAGCAATCAGCCCCAGCATTTT
>14|TRBJ1-1|TRBV6-6|-
CASSPDGRNTEAFF
TGTGCCAGCAGTCCCGACGGGAGGAACACTGAAGCTTTCTTT
>14|TRBJ1-5|TRBV2|-
CASTLVRERQPQHF
TGTGCCAGCACCCTCGTGAGGGAACGTCAGCCCCAGCATTTT
>16|TRBJ2-1|TRBV18|TRBD2
CASSPREGTGVNEQFF
TGTGCCAGCTCACCACGGGAGGGAACCGGGGTCAATGAGCAGTTCTTC